The 15 T cell receptor beta chains given below trace back to one sample, sequenced in a study of T cell repertoires in cytomegalovirus infection. TCRdb passed the reads through MiXCR, listing each CDR3 protein once. The sample shows around 100,000 distinct CDR3 sequences, around a tenth of them seen only once. Antigens of these TCRs are unknown. The source material was PBMCs, sequenced either directly or after in vitro stimulation (not recorded which). Every receptor here comes from a human donor in good health (CMV status not recorded). Some clones in this sample may be carry-over from other donors' samples.

V and J are TRBV20-1 and TRBJ2-5; no clear D gene. V was clipped by 6 bases and J by 5 bases, with 19 bases between them. CDR1 is DFQATT and CDR2 is SNEGSKA in the germline V gene (reference sequence). The CDR3 sequence is 14 residues long. The CDR3 region has the DNA TGCAGTGCGCCTTTCTCGGTGGGCAGTGAGACCCAGTACTTC. It is translated as CSAPFSVGSETQYF.

This clonotype was seen a handful of times. The V call is TRBV9, the J call TRBJ2-6; the D is unclear. Germline V lookup: CDR1 SGDLS, CDR2 YYNGEE. CDR3 length: 17 amino acids. V shed 0 bases and J shed 13 bases, with 23 bases lying between them. The CDR3 here is CASSVDPPGGVRRVLTF. The CDR3 region has the DNA TGTGCCAGCAGCGTAGACCCCCCAGGTGGGGTCAGGAGAGTCCTGACTTTC.

The rearrangement uses TRBV6-8 and TRBJ1-1; D unresolved. Trimming removed 2 bases from V and 1 base from J, with 8 bases in between. Per the germline V gene, CDR1 is MNHGY and CDR2 is SAAAGT. The CDR3 contains 14 residues. This chain's CDR3 is CASSYDWGNTEAFF. DNA for the CDR3: TGTGCCAGCAGTTACGACTGGGGGAACACTGAAGCTTTCTTT.

There are many counts of this clonotype. V gene TRBV6-1 combines with J gene TRBJ2-5, with D perhaps matching TRBD1 or TRBD2 (5 bases each). Germline-derived CDR1 and CDR2 are MNHNS and SASEGT. CDR3 size: 14 residues. Trimming removed 6 bases from V and 5 bases from J, with 16 bases in between. The CDR3 DNA follows: TGTGCCAGCAGCCCGATACGAGGGGCGGAGACCCAGTACTTC. Its translation is CASSPIRGAETQYF.

This clonotype has just a few counts. This chain uses TRBV7-6 with TRBJ2-1; maybe TRBD1 (6 bases). This CDR3 contains 14 residues. Between the trimmed V and J ends, which lost 0 bases and 5 bases, there was a span of 8 bases. The germline V gene has CDR1 SGHVS and CDR2 FNYEAQ. CDR3 residues: CASSLAGHDNEQFF. As DNA, the CDR3 is TGTGCCAGCAGCTTAGCGGGACACGACAATGAGCAGTTCTTC.

This clonotype came up once. The chain recombines TRBV29-1 with TRBJ1-2; the D gene is possibly TRBD1 (5 bases). The V gene lost 3 bases and the J gene lost 4 bases, with 12 bases spanning the gap. The CDR3 length is 13 residues. The germline CDR1 and CDR2 sequences are SQVTM and ANQGSEA. The CDR3 coding sequence is TGCAGCGTTGACGGGGGAGAATTCTATGGCTACACCTTC. It codes for CSVDGGEFYGYTF.

This clonotype was seen only a few times. The V call is TRBV12-3 or TRBV12-4, the J call TRBJ2-1, with 8 bases aligning to TRBD1. V was pared by 6 bases and J by 6 bases, with 13 bases of the junction left unmatched. The CDR3 sequence is 16 residues long. The DNA for the CDR3 is TGTGCCAGCAGGGGGCTGACAGGGGATCTCGCCAATGAGCAGTTCTTC. Amino acids: CASRGLTGDLANEQFF.

V gene TRBV29-1 combines with J gene TRBJ2-7; 7 bases are shared with TRBD1. CDR1 and CDR2 from the germline V gene are SQVTM and ANQGSEA. J gave up 2 bases and V 7 bases, and 5 bases lay outside the gene matches. The CDR3 extends over 12 amino acids. The CDR3 DNA sequence: TGCAGCGCAAACAGGGGACCCTACGAGCAGTACTTC. Translated: CSANRGPYEQYF.

This clonotype was recorded at least ten times. V usage is TRBV4-2 and J usage is TRBJ2-1; 8 positions agree with TRBD2. V lost 1 base, J lost 5 bases, and 4 bases stayed unmatched. The germline gives CDR1 LGHNA, CDR2 YNFKEQ. This CDR3 spans 15 amino acids. The CDR3 protein is CASSQGTSGHNEQFF. The CDR3 DNA sequence: TGTGCCAGCAGCCAAGGAACTAGCGGCCACAATGAGCAGTTCTTC.

This clonotype was observed many times. V gene TRBV27 combines with J gene TRBJ2-2; TRBD2 aligns across 10 bases. Trimming at V came to 6 bases and at J to 0 bases, leaving 1 base not matched to a gene. Per germline, CDR1 MNHEY and CDR2 SMNVEV (reference sequence). CDR3 size: 15 residues. The CDR3 region is CASRTSGPNTGELFF. DNA of the CDR3: TGTGCCAGCAGGACTAGCGGGCCGAACACCGGGGAGCTGTTTTTT.

J is TRBJ1-1 and V is TRBV14, with D uncertain. The germline CDR1 and CDR2 sequences are SGHDN and FVKESK. V lost 2 bases and J lost 6, with 4 bases in between. The CDR3 runs 11 residues. Here the CDR3 reads CASSQFSEAFF. CDR3 coding DNA: TGTGCCAGCAGCCAATTCTCTGAAGCTTTCTTT.

This clonotype was detected many times. V usage is TRBV11-3 and J usage is TRBJ2-6; possible D gene TRBD2, 5 bases. V lost 5 bases and J 0 bases, leaving 17 bases between the germline ends. The V gene's germline CDR1 is SGHNT and CDR2 YENEEA. The length of the CDR3 is 18 residues. CDR3 DNA: TGTGCCAGCAGCCTAGGACTCCGATCCCACTCTGGGGCCAACGTCCTGACTTTC. Amino acid sequence: CASSLGLRSHSGANVLTF.

This clonotype was picked up many times. The chain employs TRBV11-2 and TRBJ2-3; TRBD2 agrees at 11 bases. Germline values: CDR1 SGHAT, CDR2 FQNNGV. V shed 6 bases and J 6 bases; nucleotides not matched to a gene: 8. This CDR3 has 15 amino acids. CDR3 DNA sequence: TGTGCCAGCAGTCCTCTAGCGGGAGGATCCGATACGCAGTATTTT. Its translation: CASSPLAGGSDTQYF.

Of note for this clonotype: Being one base from a much bigger clone, this may be a read error. The chain employs TRBV28 and TRBJ2-2; TRBD2 is a possible D gene (6 bases). The CDR3 is 14 amino acids. Germline CDR1 MDHEN, CDR2 SYDVKM. The CDR3 sequence: CASILARTTGGLFF. The DNA of the CDR3 is TGTGCCAGCATATTGGCCCGGACCACCGGGGGGCTGTTTTTT.

There are many counts of this clonotype. This chain joins TRBV7-8 and TRBJ2-5; 9 bases are shared with TRBD2. Germline-derived CDR1 and CDR2 are SGHVS and FQNEAQ. The ends lost 1 base at V and 4 bases at J; junction bases unmatched: 10. The CDR3 has 17 residues. CDR3 protein: CASSLVGGGRVPETQYF. The CDR3 DNA reads as TGTGCCAGCAGCTTAGTGGGGGGCGGGAGGGTTCCAGAGACCCAGTACTTC.